This T cell receptor (beta chain) came from a study of blood T cell repertoires in COVID-19. In the study overall: The United States, Italy and Spain supplied acute and convalescent COVID-19 samples.

There are 15 residues in the CDR3. V lost 5 bases, J lost 6 bases, and 13 bases stayed unmatched. Germline CDR1 and CDR2: MNHEY and SMNVEV (reference sequence). Assay: immunoSEQ multiplex PCR; the TCRdb copy retains only in-frame clones and omits some. The data hold around 130,000 clones, with 75% to 90% observed a single time. The rearrangement joins TRBV27 to TRBJ2-7; TRBD1 matches 7 bases. The receptor was isolated from a woman in her 50s who had recovered from COVID-19. The specimen was PBMCs or T cells enriched from blood (not recorded which). The CDR3 DNA is TGTGCCAGCAGTGTAACAGGGGCAATCCGACGCGAGCAGTACTTC. It specifies CASSVTGAIRREQYF.